This TCR beta chain was identified during a study of blood T cell repertoires in COVID-19. Study-level information: Acute-phase and convalescent COVID-19 samples originated in the United States, Italy and Spain. PBMCs, B-cell-depleted T cells, or T cells were the source of the cDNA or gDNA that made up the material.

Study processing details: Amplification from reference gene primers served as the basis for estimated nucleated cell counts. The data were produced by immunoSEQ multiplex PCR, yet TCRdb's version contains in-frame clones alone and is incomplete. V, J and clone size reflect that table, while D and trimming were determined from the DNA. The sample consists of about 100,000 clones, approximately 80% of them appearing once. There are 14 residues in the CDR3. Trimming shortened V by 7 bases and J by 4 bases, and 13 bases separated the two germline ends. Germline V gene lookup returns CDR1 MNHEY and CDR2 SVGAGI.

The chain links TRBV6-5 to TRBJ2-2; D gene ambiguous. This TCR was sampled from a man aged 65 to 85 with active or convalescent COVID-19. Sequenced sample: peripheral blood. The CDR3 protein is CASIPRIGTGELFF. CDR3 in DNA: TGTGCCAGCATCCCACGCATCGGCACCGGGGAGCTGTTTTTT.